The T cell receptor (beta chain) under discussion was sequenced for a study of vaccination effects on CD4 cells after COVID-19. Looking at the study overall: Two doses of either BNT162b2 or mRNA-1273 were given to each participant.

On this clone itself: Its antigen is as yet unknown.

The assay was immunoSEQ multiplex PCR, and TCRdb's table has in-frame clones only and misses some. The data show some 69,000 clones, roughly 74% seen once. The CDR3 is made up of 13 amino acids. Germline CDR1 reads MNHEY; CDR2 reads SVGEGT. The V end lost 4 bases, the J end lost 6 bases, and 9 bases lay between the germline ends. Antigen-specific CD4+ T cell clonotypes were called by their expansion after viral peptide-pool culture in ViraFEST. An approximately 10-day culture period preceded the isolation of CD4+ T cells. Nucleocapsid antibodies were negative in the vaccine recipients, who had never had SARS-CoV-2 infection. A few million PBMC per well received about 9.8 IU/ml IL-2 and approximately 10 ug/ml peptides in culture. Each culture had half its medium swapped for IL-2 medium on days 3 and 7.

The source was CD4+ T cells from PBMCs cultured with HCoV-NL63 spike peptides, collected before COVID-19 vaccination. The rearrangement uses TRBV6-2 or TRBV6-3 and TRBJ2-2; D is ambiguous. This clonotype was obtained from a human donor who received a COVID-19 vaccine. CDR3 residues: CASSSLFAGELFF. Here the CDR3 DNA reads TGTGCCAGCAGTTCCCTTTTCGCCGGGGAGCTGTTTTTT.